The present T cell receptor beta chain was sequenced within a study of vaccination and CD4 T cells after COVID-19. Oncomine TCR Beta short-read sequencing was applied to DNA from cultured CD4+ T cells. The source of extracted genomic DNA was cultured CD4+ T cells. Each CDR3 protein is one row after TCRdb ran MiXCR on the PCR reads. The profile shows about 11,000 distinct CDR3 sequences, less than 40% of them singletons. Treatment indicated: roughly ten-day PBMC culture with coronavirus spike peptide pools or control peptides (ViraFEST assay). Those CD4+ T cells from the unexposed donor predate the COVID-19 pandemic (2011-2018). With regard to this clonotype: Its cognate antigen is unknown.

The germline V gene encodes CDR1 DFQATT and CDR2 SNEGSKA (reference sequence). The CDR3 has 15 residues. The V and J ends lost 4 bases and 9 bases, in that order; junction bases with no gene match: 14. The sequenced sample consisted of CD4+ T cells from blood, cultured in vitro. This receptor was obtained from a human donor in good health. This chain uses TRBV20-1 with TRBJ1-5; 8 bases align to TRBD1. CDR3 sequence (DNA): TGCAGTGCTAAGGACAGGGAGGTGGGTAGTGGGCCCCAGCATTTT. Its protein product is CSAKDREVGSGPQHF.